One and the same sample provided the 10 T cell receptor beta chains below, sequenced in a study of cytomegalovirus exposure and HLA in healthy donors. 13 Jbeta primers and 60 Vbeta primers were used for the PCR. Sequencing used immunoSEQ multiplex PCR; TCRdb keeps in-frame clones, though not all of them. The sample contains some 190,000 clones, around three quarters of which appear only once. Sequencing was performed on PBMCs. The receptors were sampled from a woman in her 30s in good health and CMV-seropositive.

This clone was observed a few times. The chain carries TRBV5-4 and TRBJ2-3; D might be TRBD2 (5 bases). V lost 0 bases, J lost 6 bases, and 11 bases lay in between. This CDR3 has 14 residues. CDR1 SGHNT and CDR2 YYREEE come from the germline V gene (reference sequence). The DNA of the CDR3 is TGTGCCAGCAGCTTGGCTGGAGGAGCGGATACGCAGTATTTT. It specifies CASSLAGGADTQYF.

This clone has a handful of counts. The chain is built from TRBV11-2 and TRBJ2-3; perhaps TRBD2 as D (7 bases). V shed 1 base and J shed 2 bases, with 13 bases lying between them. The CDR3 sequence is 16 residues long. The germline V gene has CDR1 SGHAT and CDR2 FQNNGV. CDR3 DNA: TGTGCCAGCAGCTTAGGGGAGGGGGGACACACAGATACGCAGTATTTT. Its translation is CASSLGEGGHTDTQYF.

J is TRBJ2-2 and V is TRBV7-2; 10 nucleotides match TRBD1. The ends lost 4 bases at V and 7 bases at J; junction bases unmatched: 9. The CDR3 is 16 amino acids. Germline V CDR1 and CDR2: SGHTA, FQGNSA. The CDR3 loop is CASSSFGTGVSGELFF. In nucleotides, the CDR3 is TGTGCCAGCAGCTCGTTCGGGACAGGGGTCAGCGGGGAGCTGTTTTTT.

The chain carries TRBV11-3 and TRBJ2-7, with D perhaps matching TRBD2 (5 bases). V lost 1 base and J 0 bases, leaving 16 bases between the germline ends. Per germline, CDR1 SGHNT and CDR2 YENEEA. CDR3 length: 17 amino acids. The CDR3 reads CASSLAPGEPSSYEQYF. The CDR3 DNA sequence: TGTGCCAGCAGCTTAGCCCCCGGGGAGCCAAGCTCCTACGAGCAGTACTTC. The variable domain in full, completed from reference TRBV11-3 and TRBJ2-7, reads EAGVVQSPRYKIIEKKQPVAFWCNPISGHNTLYWYLQNLGQGPELLIRYENEEAVDDSQLPKDRFSAERLKGVDSTLKIQPAELGDSAVYLCASSLAPGEPSSYEQYFGPGTRLTVT.

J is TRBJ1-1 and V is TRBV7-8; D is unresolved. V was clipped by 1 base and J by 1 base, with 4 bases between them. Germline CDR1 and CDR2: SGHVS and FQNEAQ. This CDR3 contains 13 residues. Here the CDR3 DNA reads TGTGCCAGCAGCTTAGGCGAGAACACTGAAGCTTTCTTT. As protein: CASSLGENTEAFF.

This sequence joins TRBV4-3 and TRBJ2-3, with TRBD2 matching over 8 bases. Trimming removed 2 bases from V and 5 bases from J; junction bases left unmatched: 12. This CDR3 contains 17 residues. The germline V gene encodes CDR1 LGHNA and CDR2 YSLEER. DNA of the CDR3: TGCGCCAGCAGCCAAAACCCCTCCAGCGGGAGTAGAGATACGCAGTATTTT. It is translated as CASSQNPSSGSRDTQYF.

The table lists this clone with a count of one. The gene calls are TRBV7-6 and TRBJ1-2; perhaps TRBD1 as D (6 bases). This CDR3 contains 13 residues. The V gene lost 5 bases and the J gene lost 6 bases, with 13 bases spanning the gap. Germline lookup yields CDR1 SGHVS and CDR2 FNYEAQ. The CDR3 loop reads CASSPKQGHGYTF. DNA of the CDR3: TGTGCCAGCAGCCCCAAACAGGGACATGGCTACACCTTC.

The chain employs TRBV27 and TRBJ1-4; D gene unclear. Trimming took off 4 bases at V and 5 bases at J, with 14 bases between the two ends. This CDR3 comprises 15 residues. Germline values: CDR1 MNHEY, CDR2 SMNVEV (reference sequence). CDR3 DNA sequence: TGTGCCAGCAGTTCCCGGGGAGGCGGGAATGAAAAACTGTTTTTT. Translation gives CASSSRGGGNEKLFF.

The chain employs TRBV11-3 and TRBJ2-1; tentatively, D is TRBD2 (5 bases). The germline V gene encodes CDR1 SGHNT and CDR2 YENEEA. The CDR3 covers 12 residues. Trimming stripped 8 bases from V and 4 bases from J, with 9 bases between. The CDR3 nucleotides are TGTGCCAGCTCGAGCGGTTACAATGAGCAGTTCTTC. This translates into CASSSGYNEQFF.

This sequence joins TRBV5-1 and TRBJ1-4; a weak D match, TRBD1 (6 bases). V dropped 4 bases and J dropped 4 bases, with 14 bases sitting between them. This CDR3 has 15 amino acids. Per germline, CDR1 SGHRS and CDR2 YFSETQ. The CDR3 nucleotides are TGCGCCAGCAGCGCCCTGACAGGCGGTAATGAAAAACTGTTTTTT. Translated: CASSALTGGNEKLFF.